Below, 17 T cell receptor beta chains from the same sample are listed, as sequenced in a study of T cells in Graves' hyperthyroidism and ophthalmopathy. The source material, RNA transcripts, was used to amplify TCR beta CDR3 regions. An initial round of RT-PCR targeting the TCR CDR3 relied on the HTBI primer set. TCRdb analysed the multiplex PCR reads with MiXCR anew, one entry per CDR3 protein. The table lists around 700,000 distinct CDR3 sequences, around a sixth of them singletons, with around 15% in the top ten. The specimen sequenced was blood. The receptor set was obtained from a woman in her forties or fifties with Graves' hyperthyroidism that later progressed to Graves' ophthalmopathy.

In this sample, this clonotype turned up many times. The chain has TRBV11-3 and TRBJ2-1, with D perhaps TRBD1 (6 bases). The V gene lost 5 bases and the J gene lost 3 bases, with 11 bases spanning the gap. CDR1 SGHNT and CDR2 YENEEA come from the germline V gene. The CDR3 loop spans 14 amino acids. The CDR3 is CASSPGHNYNEQFF. The CDR3 DNA sequence: TGTGCCAGCAGCCCGGGACACAACTACAATGAGCAGTTCTTC.

The V and J genes are TRBV20-1 and TRBJ1-1, with 7 bases fitting TRBD1. Trimming took 4 bases from V and 0 from J; bases not matched to a gene: 8. The germline V gene encodes CDR1 DFQATT and CDR2 SNEGSKA (reference sequence). CDR3 length: 15 amino acids. The CDR3 reads CSAKGTAFMNTEAFF. CDR3 sequence (DNA): TGCAGTGCTAAAGGGACAGCCTTTATGAACACTGAAGCTTTCTTT.

As concerns this clonotype: A much larger clone lies a single base off, so this may be a read error. V gene TRBV12-3 or TRBV12-4 combines with J gene TRBJ1-4; tentative D call: TRBD1 (5 bases). The length of the CDR3 is 13 residues. V was clipped by 6 bases and J by 8 bases, with 13 bases between them. CDR3 region: CASSSWGGEKLFF. As DNA, the CDR3 is TGTGCCAGCAGCTCCTGGGGCGGGGAAAAACTGTTTTTT.

This clonotype was picked up a small number of times. This sequence joins TRBV16 and TRBJ1-5; TRBD1 is a possible D gene (6 bases). Trimming shortened V by 3 bases and J by 2 bases, and 11 bases separated the two germline ends. There are 15 residues in the CDR3. The germline gives CDR1 KGHSY, CDR2 FQNENV. The CDR3: CASSHYRDGNQPQHF. The CDR3 nucleotides read TGTGCCAGCAGCCATTACAGGGATGGCAATCAGCCCCAGCATTTT. Full variable domain (remainder filled in from reference TRBV16 and TRBJ1-5): GEEVAQTPKHLVRGEGQKAKLYCAPIKGHSYVFWYQQVLKNEFKFLISFQNENVFDETGMPKERFSAKCLPNSPCSLEIQATKLEDSAVYFCASSHYRDGNQPQHFGDGTRLSIL.

V and J are TRBV7-9 and TRBJ2-2; 7 positions agree with TRBD2. CDR1 and CDR2 (germline): SEHNR, FQNEAQ (reference sequence). The trim removed 5 bases at V and 7 bases at J, leaving 13 bases unmatched. CDR3 length equals 16 residues. Here the CDR3 reads CASSPTLERGGGELFF. CDR3 sequence (DNA): TGTGCCAGCAGCCCAACGCTAGAGCGGGGTGGCGGGGAGCTGTTTTTT.

This clonotype occurred a few times. The chain couples TRBV27 to TRBJ2-1, with TRBD1 as a possible D gene (7 bases). V shed 7 bases and J shed 0 bases, with 16 bases lying between them. The germline V gene encodes CDR1 MNHEY and CDR2 SMNVEV (reference sequence). This CDR3 comprises 16 residues. The CDR3 DNA reads TGTGCCAGCAAATTCAGGGGGGACGGCTCCTACAATGAGCAGTTCTTC. Residues: CASKFRGDGSYNEQFF.

The CDR3 loop reads CASKIFRGLYNEQFF. CDR3 DNA: TGTGCCAGCAAAATCTTCAGGGGGCTCTACAATGAGCAGTTCTTC. The chain couples TRBV6-2 or TRBV6-3 to TRBJ2-1; 8 nucleotides align to TRBD1. V shed 7 bases, J shed 3 bases, and the junction held 8 bases outside the gene matches. The CDR3 spans 15 residues. Per the germline V gene, CDR1 is MNHEY and CDR2 is SVGEGT.

There are a few counts of this clonotype. The junction does not match germline at one end; this may be a read error. As DNA, the CDR3 is TGTGCCACCAGTGCTTTGGGGGCCTCTGGGGCCAACGTCCTGACTTTC. This gives the protein CATSALGASGANVLTF. The genes are TRBV24-1 and TRBJ2-6; the D gene is possibly TRBD1 (6 bases). The CDR3 totals 16 residues. The germline V gene has CDR1 KGHDR and CDR2 SFDVKD.

Regarding this clonotype: One end of the junction varies from germline; a read error may be responsible. The chain links TRBV3-1 to TRBJ1-2; D ambiguous. This CDR3 is built from 14 residues. Germline CDR1 LGHDT, CDR2 YNNKEL (reference sequence). CDR3 sequence (DNA): TGTGCCAGCAGTCAAGATGAGGCTCTCTATGGCTACACCTTC. Translated, it gives CASSQDEALYGYTF.

V gene TRBV7-3 combines with J gene TRBJ2-3; 13 bases match TRBD2. The CDR3 runs 19 residues. Germline CDR1 and CDR2: SGHTA and FQGTGA. Germline trimming cut 1 base from V and 6 bases from J; bases unmatched to any gene: 13. The CDR3 region is CASSLRVLTSGGAPDTQYF. CDR3 coding DNA: TGTGCCAGCAGCTTAAGGGTCCTAACTAGCGGGGGGGCCCCGGATACGCAGTATTTT.

This clonotype has a handful of counts. This chain connects TRBV12-3 or TRBV12-4 to TRBJ2-1; D remains ambiguous. The CDR3 loop spans 11 amino acids. V lost 6 bases, J lost 12 bases, and 12 bases lay in between. CDR3 sequence (DNA): TGTGCCAGCAGCCTGGCCTCTGGGCAGTTCTTC. The encoded protein is CASSLASGQFF.

The chain combines TRBV5-1 with TRBJ2-1; 14 nucleotides match TRBD2. The V and J ends lost 6 bases and 8 bases, in that order; junction bases with no gene match: 16. The germline V gene has CDR1 SGHRS and CDR2 YFSETQ. CDR3 length equals 18 residues. In DNA form, the CDR3 reads TGCGCCAGCACAGGACTAGCGGGGGGCCCGAGGCCTAGAGATGAGCAGTTCTTC. Translation: CASTGLAGGPRPRDEQFF.

The CDR3 sequence: CASSAGTTSDTQYF. The CDR3 nucleotides read TGTGCCAGCAGCGCCGGGACTACATCGGATACGCAGTATTTT. This rearrangement joins TRBV9 to TRBJ2-3; 7 bases align to TRBD2. V shed 3 bases, J shed 6 bases, and the junction held 7 bases outside the gene matches. Germline V gene data show CDR1 as SGDLS and CDR2 as YYNGEE. CDR3 length equals 14 residues.

This clonotype was counted only a few times. The J gene is TRBJ2-2, the V gene TRBV20-1; 7 bases align to TRBD2. This CDR3 has 15 residues. The V gene end was trimmed by 0 bases and the J gene end by 4 bases; junction bases not matched to a gene: 5. Germline loops: CDR1 DFQATT, CDR2 SNEGSKA (reference sequence). As DNA, the CDR3 is TGCAGTGCTAGAGATGCGAGCGGGGTCACCGGGGAGCTGTTTTTT. Protein sequence: CSARDASGVTGELFF.

The V and J genes are TRBV12-3 or TRBV12-4 and TRBJ2-3; tentatively, D is TRBD1 (5 bases). The CDR3 covers 13 residues. V was shortened by 7 bases and J by 6 bases, with 14 bases between the two germline ends. This CDR3 reads CASKGARLDTQYF. DNA of the CDR3: TGTGCCAGCAAAGGGGCCCGGTTGGATACGCAGTATTTT.

This clonotype occurred a few times. The rearrangement links TRBV6-1 to TRBJ2-4, with 11 bases matching TRBD2. The CDR3 consists of 18 residues. Per the germline V gene, CDR1 is MNHNS and CDR2 is SASEGT. Trimming at V came to 8 bases and at J to 0 bases, leaving 12 bases not matched to a gene. This chain's CDR3 is CASVLGLAGGLAKNIQYF. In DNA form, the CDR3 reads TGTGCCAGCGTCCTGGGGCTAGCGGGGGGTTTAGCCAAAAACATTCAGTACTTC.

This clonotype has at least ten counts. V is TRBV28 and J is TRBJ2-7; D perhaps matches TRBD2 (6 bases). The V gene lost 6 bases and the J gene lost 3 bases, with 9 bases spanning the gap. Per the germline V gene, CDR1 is MDHEN and CDR2 is SYDVKM. The CDR3 contains 12 residues. The DNA of the CDR3 is TGTGCCAGCAGGGAGGGGATCTACGAGCAGTACTTC. Translating it yields CASREGIYEQYF. Full variable domain (outside the CDR3, taken from reference TRBV28 and TRBJ2-7): DVKVTQSSRYLVKRTGEKVFLECVQDMDHENMFWYRQDPGLGLRLIYFSYDVKMKEKGDIPEGYSVSREKKERFSLILESASTNQTSMYLCASREGIYEQYFGPGTRLTVT.